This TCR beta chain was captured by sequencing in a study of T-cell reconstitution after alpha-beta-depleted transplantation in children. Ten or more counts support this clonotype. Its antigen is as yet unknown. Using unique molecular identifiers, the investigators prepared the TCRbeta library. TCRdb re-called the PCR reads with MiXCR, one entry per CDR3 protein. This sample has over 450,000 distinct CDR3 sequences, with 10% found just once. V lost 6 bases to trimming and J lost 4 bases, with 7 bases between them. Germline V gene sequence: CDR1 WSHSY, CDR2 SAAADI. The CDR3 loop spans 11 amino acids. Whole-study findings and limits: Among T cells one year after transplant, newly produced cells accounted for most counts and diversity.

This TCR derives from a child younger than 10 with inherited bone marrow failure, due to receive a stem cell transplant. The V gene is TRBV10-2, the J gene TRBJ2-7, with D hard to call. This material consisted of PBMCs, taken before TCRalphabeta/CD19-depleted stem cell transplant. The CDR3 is CASRDLYEQYF. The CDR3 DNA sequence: TGCGCCAGCAGGGATCTTTACGAGCAGTACTTC.